The 24 T cell receptor beta chains below come from one sample, sequenced in a study of OX40 agonist ivuxolimab in advanced cancers. Measured with immunoSEQ multiplex PCR; TCRdb has only the in-frame clones, and not every one. The data hold about 95,000 clones, with approximately 85% observed a single time. The source material was CD4+ or CD8+ T cells sorted from blood, sampled in a trial of the OX40 agonist ivuxolimab. Source of these receptors: an adult with an advanced solid tumor such as melanoma, head and neck, liver or kidney cancer.

As DNA, the CDR3 is TGTGCCAGCAGCCAATGGACAGGTGGAAACTATGGCTACACCTTC. Amino acids: CASSQWTGGNYGYTF. The chain is built from TRBV4-2 and TRBJ1-2; TRBD1 aligns across 7 bases. CDR3 length: 15 amino acids. V trimming: 2 bases; J trimming: 2 bases; junction bases outside the gene matches: 5. Germline V gives CDR1 LGHNA, CDR2 YNFKEQ.

The chain has TRBV11-1 and TRBJ2-1, with 8 bases aligning to TRBD1. This CDR3 has 14 residues. Trimming cost V 5 bases and J 8 bases; bases outside gene matches: 8. Germline lookup yields CDR1 SGHAT and CDR2 FQDESV (reference sequence). The CDR3 here is CASSDRGGRDEQFF. The CDR3 DNA reads TGTGCCAGCAGCGACAGGGGAGGTCGGGATGAGCAGTTCTTC.

This clone occurred many times. The same CDR3 arises from other DNA sequences in this sample as well. The rearrangement uses TRBV7-8 and TRBJ1-4, with a tentative D call TRBD1 (5 bases). This CDR3 is 14 amino acids long. Trimming shortened V by 1 base and J by 4 bases, and 7 bases separated the two germline ends. CDR1 is SGHVS and CDR2 is FQNEAQ in the germline V gene. CDR3 nucleotide sequence: TGTGCCAGCAGCTTAGACGGGGGTAATGAAAAACTGTTTTTT. It encodes CASSLDGGNEKLFF. The full variable domain, completed using reference TRBV7-8 and TRBJ1-4, is GAGVSQSPRYKVAKRGQDVALRCDPISGHVSLFWYQQALGQGPEFLTYFQNEAQLDKSGLPSDRFFAERPEGSVSTLKIQRTQQEDSAVYLCASSLDGGNEKLFFGSGTQLSVL.

This clone is a singleton in its sample. The chain links TRBV5-8 to TRBJ2-5; no definite D call. Per the germline V gene, CDR1 is SGHTS and CDR2 is YDEGEE. CDR3 length equals 13 residues. The germline V and J ends were trimmed by 2 bases and 4 bases, with 9 bases remaining between them. CDR3 nucleotide sequence: TGTGCCAGCAGCTTAGGCCGGCTAGAGACCCAGTACTTC. As protein: CASSLGRLETQYF.

This clone has a single count. The chain carries TRBV15 and TRBJ2-1; 10 nucleotides line up with TRBD2. The CDR3 extends over 17 amino acids. With V trimmed by 3 bases and J by 4 bases, 9 bases remained unmatched. Germline CDR1 LNHNV, CDR2 YYDKDF (reference sequence). CDR3 residues: CATSSVIASGSYNEQFF. The CDR3 nucleotides read TGTGCCACCAGCAGTGTCATTGCTAGCGGGAGTTACAATGAGCAGTTCTTC.

This clone was recorded once. This chain connects TRBV28 to TRBJ2-5; D is perhaps TRBD2 (6 bases). The CDR3 runs 13 residues. The germline V gene has CDR1 MDHEN and CDR2 SYDVKM. V lost 7 bases and J lost 3, with 12 bases in between. CDR3 region: CASTSEGKETQYF. The CDR3 bases are TGTGCCAGCACCTCGGAGGGAAAAGAGACCCAGTACTTC.

The rearrangement joins TRBV2 to TRBJ2-1, with 8 bases identical to TRBD1. The length of the CDR3 is 12 residues. Germline CDR1 reads SNHLY; CDR2 reads FYNNEI. Germline trimming cut 6 bases from V and 7 bases from J; bases unmatched to any gene: 2. In nucleotides, the CDR3 is TGTGCCAGCAGGACAGGGGTAAATGAGCAGTTCTTC. Its protein product is CASRTGVNEQFF.

As to this clone: The same CDR3 also results from other DNA sequences found in this sample. This rearrangement joins TRBV6-5 to TRBJ2-7, with D unclear. The V gene lost 2 bases and the J gene lost 2 bases, with 7 bases spanning the gap. The V gene's germline CDR1 is MNHEY and CDR2 SVGAGI. This CDR3 region has 13 residues. The CDR3 nucleotides read TGTGCCAGCAGTTACACGGGTCCCTACGAGCAGTACTTC. Translation gives CASSYTGPYEQYF.

The J gene is TRBJ2-1, the V gene TRBV28; D may be TRBD1 or TRBD2 (6 bases each). The CDR3 runs 15 residues. V was cut by 5 bases and J by 9 bases, with 20 bases left in between. In germline, CDR1 is MDHEN, CDR2 SYDVKM. This CDR3 is CASSLGGHRRGEQFF. CDR3 nucleotides: TGTGCCAGCAGTCTCGGGGGACACCGAAGGGGTGAGCAGTTCTTC.

V usage is TRBV2 and J usage is TRBJ2-3; D might be TRBD2 (6 bases). The length of the CDR3 is 13 residues. Trimming cost V 5 bases and J 2 bases, with 8 bases left between them. Germline values: CDR1 SNHLY, CDR2 FYNNEI. The DNA for the CDR3 is TGTGCCAGCAGTATGGACTACACAGATACGCAGTATTTT. It translates to CASSMDYTDTQYF. Complete variable domain (other parts from reference TRBV2 and TRBJ2-3): EPEVTQTPSHQVTQMGQEVILRCVPISNHLYFYWYRQILGQKVEFLVSFYNNEISEKSEIFDDQFSVERPDGSNFTLKIRSTKLEDSAMYFCASSMDYTDTQYFGPGTRLTVL.

The V gene is TRBV5-4, the J gene TRBJ2-2, with 10 bases lining up with TRBD2. This CDR3 region has 17 residues. With V trimmed by 1 base and J by 4 bases, 7 bases remained unmatched. Germline CDR1 is SGHNT and CDR2 is YYREEE (reference sequence). As DNA, the CDR3 is TGTGCCAGCAGCTTGCCAGCGGGAGGGCCGGGCACCGGGGAGCTGTTTTTT. Its translation: CASSLPAGGPGTGELFF.

The chain employs TRBV5-1 and TRBJ2-5; D is unclear. Per the germline V gene, CDR1 is SGHRS and CDR2 is YFSETQ. This CDR3 has 13 amino acids. The V and J ends lost 0 bases and 2 bases respectively, with 5 bases between them. This CDR3 reads CASSLGSQETQYF. Written as DNA, the CDR3 is TGCGCCAGCAGCTTGGGGAGTCAAGAGACCCAGTACTTC.

This clone appeared a single time. The V gene is TRBV7-9, the J gene TRBJ1-5; D uncertain. The germline V gene encodes CDR1 SEHNR and CDR2 FQNEAQ (reference sequence). The CDR3 contains 13 residues. V lost 4 bases, J lost 5 bases, and 9 bases lay in between. For the CDR3, the DNA is TGTGCCAGCAGCTGGGCGGAGGATCAGCCCCAGCATTTT. Its protein is CASSWAEDQPQHF.

The chain recombines TRBV4-3 with TRBJ2-1; D not certain. V was cut by 3 bases and J by 3 bases, with 6 bases left in between. The V gene's germline CDR1 is LGHNA and CDR2 YSLEER. The CDR3 is made up of 13 amino acids. In DNA, the CDR3 is TGCGCCAGCAGCCACGCTAGCTACAATGAGCAGTTCTTC. Amino acid sequence: CASSHASYNEQFF.

The chain recombines TRBV9 with TRBJ2-3, with a weak D call TRBD2 (5 bases). The CDR3 is 13 residues long. Trimming shortened V by 4 bases and J by 4 bases, and 10 bases separated the two germline ends. Germline V CDR1 and CDR2: SGDLS, YYNGEE. CDR3 amino acids: CASSLRVADTQYF. Written as DNA, the CDR3 is TGTGCCAGCAGCTTGAGGGTTGCAGATACGCAGTATTTT.

A single count supports this clone. The V and J genes are TRBV5-1 and TRBJ1-4; D is undetermined. The CDR3 has 14 amino acids. The germline V gene encodes CDR1 SGHRS and CDR2 YFSETQ. Trimming took off 0 bases at V and 8 bases at J, with 11 bases between the two ends. The CDR3 DNA sequence: TGCGCCAGCAGCTTGGACACGATGCGAGAAAAACTGTTTTTT. This gives the protein CASSLDTMREKLFF.

This clone was observed a few times. This chain connects TRBV4-2 to TRBJ2-7, with 8 bases matching TRBD2. V lost 4 bases to trimming and J lost 2 bases; unmatched junction nucleotides: 1. Germline CDR1 reads LGHNA; CDR2 reads YNFKEQ. The CDR3 extends over 13 amino acids. This CDR3 is CASSLGRAYEQYF. The DNA of the CDR3 is TGTGCCAGCAGCCTCGGGAGGGCCTACGAGCAGTACTTC.

The J gene is TRBJ2-7, the V gene TRBV2; a possible D gene is TRBD1 (5 bases). This CDR3 region has 15 residues. V was pared by 1 base and J by 2 bases, with 12 bases between. Germline V gene sequence: CDR1 SNHLY, CDR2 FYNNEI. The CDR3 region has the DNA TGTGCCAGCAGTGAAGAATTAGGCAGGGCCTACGAGCAGTACTTC. It codes for CASSEELGRAYEQYF.

The rearrangement links TRBV9 to TRBJ2-1; 12 positions match TRBD2. The CDR3 covers 14 residues. Looked up from germline, CDR1 is SGDLS and CDR2 is YYNGEE. The junction had 4 bases not matched to a gene; V was cut back by 4 bases and J by 8 bases. The CDR3 region is CASSLAGGPHEQFF. The CDR3 DNA sequence: TGTGCCAGCAGCCTAGCGGGAGGGCCCCATGAGCAGTTCTTC.

This chain connects TRBV6-5 to TRBJ2-7; D is undetermined. Germline loops: CDR1 MNHEY, CDR2 SVGAGI. The V end was cut by 5 bases, the J end by 7 bases, with 15 bases between. The CDR3 sequence is 13 residues long. DNA for the CDR3: TGTGCCAGCAGTGGCCACGCGATAGGGGAGCAGTACTTC. It is translated as CASSGHAIGEQYF.

This rearrangement joins TRBV30 to TRBJ2-5, with D unresolved. From germline, CDR1 is GTSNPN and CDR2 SVGIG (reference sequence). The CDR3 sequence is 12 residues long. V dropped 0 bases and J dropped 3 bases, with 5 bases sitting between them. The CDR3 DNA reads as TGTGCCTGGAGTGTAATGGAAGAGACCCAGTACTTC. Residues: CAWSVMEETQYF.

The chain links TRBV7-2 to TRBJ2-7; D call uncertain. The CDR3 extends over 14 amino acids. With 1 base removed from V and 3 bases from J, the gap between germline ends came to 10 bases. Germline V CDR1 and CDR2: SGHTA, FQGNSA. In nucleotides, the CDR3 is TGTGCCAGCAGCTTAGATCGGAACCTCTACGAGCAGTACTTC. It specifies CASSLDRNLYEQYF.

CDR3 sequence: CASSAGDQPQHF. In DNA form, the CDR3 reads TGTGCCAGCAGCGCGGGGGATCAGCCCCAGCATTTT. The rearrangement uses TRBV2 and TRBJ1-5, with a tentative D call TRBD1 (5 bases). This CDR3 comprises 12 residues. Looked up from germline, CDR1 is SNHLY and CDR2 is FYNNEI. The V and J ends lost 6 bases and 5 bases respectively, with 8 bases between them. Together with reference TRBV2 and TRBJ1-5, the CDR3 gives the full variable domain: EPEVTQTPSHQVTQMGQEVILRCVPISNHLYFYWYRQILGQKVEFLVSFYNNEISEKSEIFDDQFSVERPDGSNFTLKIRSTKLEDSAMYFCASSAGDQPQHFGDGTRLSIL.

For this clone: This CDR3 is also generated by other DNA sequences in the sample. The chain employs TRBV7-8 and TRBJ2-7, with D tentatively TRBD2 (5 bases). The ends were cut back, 5 bases at V and 2 bases at J, with 7 bases in the middle. The CDR3 covers 12 residues. Germline loops: CDR1 SGHVS, CDR2 FQNEAQ. The CDR3 nucleotides read TGTGCCAGCAGCCCCGGGGCCTACGAGCAGTACTTC. Translation: CASSPGAYEQYF.